A selection of T cell receptor beta chains follows, all from one sample in a study of early T cells in non-severe SARS-CoV-2 infection. TCRdb passed the 5' RACE reads through MiXCR, listing each CDR3 protein once. The table lists about 60,000 distinct CDR3 sequences, 20% of them singletons. Here the sequenced sample was whole blood, taken at baseline. All receptors come from an adult who was a healthcare worker with PCR-confirmed SARS-CoV-2 infection or an uninfected control (not recorded which). Both conserved end residues are trimmed from each CDR3. A D gene is named only where the DNA matches it firmly.

>.|14|TRBJ2-1|TRBV7-2
ASSFKMVTYYNEQF
>.|12|TRBJ1-1|TRBV3-1
ASSQGQINTEAF
>.|13|TRBJ2-3|TRBV29-1
SVGRGTASTDTQY
>.|11|TRBJ1-6|TRBV14
ASTHRVDSPLH
>.|13|TRBJ1-5|TRBV4-1
ASSQGTLGDQPQH
>.|12|TRBJ2-1|TRBV7-9
ASSLGALRDEQF
>TRBD2|17|TRBJ2-3|TRBV20-1
SARGGGLAGAFSTDTQY
>.|12|TRBJ2-5|TRBV9
ASSVALAQETQY
>TRBD2|15|TRBJ2-3|TRBV4-1
ASSQDTSGGITDTQY
>TRBD1|11|TRBJ1-2|TRBV7-8
ASSQDRGGGYT
>TRBD1|15|TRBJ2-1|TRBV7-8
ASSFRLGQGMYNEQF
>.|12|TRBJ1-6|TRBV7-8
ASSLAQGDSPLH
>.|9|TRBJ2-1|TRBV20-1
SARERNEQF
>.|12|TRBJ2-3|TRBV2
ARGWGGRTDTQY
>.|9|TRBJ1-2|TRBV4-1
ASSQAFRYT
>TRBD1|15|TRBJ1-4|TRBV4-1
ASSRTNTGELGEKLF
>TRBD1|12|TRBJ2-7|TRBV12-3/TRBV12-4
ASSLVGTAYEQY
>.|14|TRBJ2-1|TRBV3-1
ASSQEPGSSYNEQF
>TRBD1|13|TRBJ2-1|TRBV11-3
ASSRDRAQYNEQF
>.|13|TRBJ1-5|TRBV20-1
SARHSGTTVGAQH
>.|11|TRBJ2-1|TRBV20-1
SARDNSYNEQF
>.|11|TRBJ1-2|TRBV5-5
ASSSSFNYGYT
>TRBD1|10|TRBJ1-1|TRBV12-3/TRBV12-4
ATATGTTEAF
>.|13|TRBJ2-2|TRBV12-3/TRBV12-4
ASSLAGASGRELF
>.|11|TRBJ1-1|TRBV7-3
ASSLKPLGEAF
>.|14|TRBJ1-3|TRBV4-1
ASSQTGGRIGNTIY
>.|13|TRBJ1-2|TRBV7-6
ASSPRDQGPYGYT
>.|12|TRBJ1-1|TRBV7-8
ASSSGPGNSEAF
>TRBD2|14|TRBJ2-1|TRBV5-4
ASSRAGGYSYNEQF
>.|13|TRBJ1-1|TRBV10-3
AISESIRGGTEAF
>TRBD2|12|TRBJ2-7|TRBV7-3
AAVWLAGENAQY
>TRBD2|15|TRBJ2-3|TRBV9
ASSVELSGSPTDTQY
>.|14|TRBJ2-7|TRBV5-6
ASSRIQGTVTYEQY
>TRBD2|9|TRBJ2-1|TRBV5-1
ASRGEGEQF
>.|11|TRBJ1-2|TRBV10-1
ASSVARNYGYT
>.|13|TRBJ1-6|TRBV6-5
ASSYSTRGGSPLH
>.|14|TRBJ2-7|TRBV2
ASSVGLTASSYEQY
>.|11|TRBJ1-1|TRBV3-1
ASSLQRSSEAF
>.|10|TRBJ1-5|TRBV7-9
ASSRGVQPQH
>.|11|TRBJ2-3|TRBV3-1
ASSYYFTDTQY
>.|12|TRBJ2-1|TRBV20-1
SARQGLGYNEQF
>.|9|TRBJ2-7|TRBV29-1
SVARGYEQY
>.|13|TRBJ2-3|TRBV6-6
ASSQGRGRSDTQY
>.|14|TRBJ2-1|TRBV5-1
ASSIIPGGTYNEQF
>.|11|TRBJ2-2|TRBV7-6
ASKGRADGELF
>.|13|TRBJ2-1|TRBV24-1
ATSDSRVSHNEQF
>TRBD2|13|TRBJ2-7|TRBV12-3/TRBV12-4
ASSLGPGLVSEQY
>.|9|TRBJ1-2|TRBV30
AWSDGGGYT
>TRBD1|12|TRBJ1-1|TRBV5-1
ASSLRQGNTEAF
>.|11|TRBJ2-3|TRBV18
ASSPSSTDTQY
>.|13|TRBJ1-4|TRBV2
ASTAGAEANEKLF
>.|12|TRBJ1-2|TRBV10-2
ASSTTAREEGYT
>TRBD2|13|TRBJ2-5|TRBV12-3/TRBV12-4
ASSSTSGGAETQY